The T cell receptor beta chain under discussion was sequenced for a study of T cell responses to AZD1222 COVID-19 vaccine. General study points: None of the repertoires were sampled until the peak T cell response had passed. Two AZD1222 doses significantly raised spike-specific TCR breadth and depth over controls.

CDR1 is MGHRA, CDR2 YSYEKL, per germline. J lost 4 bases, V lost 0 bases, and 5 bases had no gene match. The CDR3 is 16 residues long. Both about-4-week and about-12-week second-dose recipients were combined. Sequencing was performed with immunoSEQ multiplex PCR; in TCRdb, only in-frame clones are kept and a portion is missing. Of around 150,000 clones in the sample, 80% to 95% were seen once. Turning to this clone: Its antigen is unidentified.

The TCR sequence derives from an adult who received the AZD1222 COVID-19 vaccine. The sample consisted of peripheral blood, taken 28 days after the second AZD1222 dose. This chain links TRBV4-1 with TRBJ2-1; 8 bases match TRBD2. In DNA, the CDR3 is TGCGCCAGCAGCCAAGAAAGGGCGGGAGGTTACAATGAGCAGTTCTTC. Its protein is CASSQERAGGYNEQFF.